This TCR beta chain was found in a study of response to subunit inactivated influenza vaccine. Study findings and constraints: Seasonal influenza vaccination, on each occasion, was suggested by the authors to recruit few new T cells.

This clonotype has just a few counts. Its matching antigen is unknown. TCRdb redid the calling of the RT-PCR reads with MiXCR, one entry per CDR3 protein. The sample has about 310,000 distinct CDR3 sequences; 21% are singletons. Looked up from germline, CDR1 is SGHRS and CDR2 is YFSETQ. Trimming took 5 bases from V and 2 from J; bases not matched to a gene: 6. The CDR3 is 15 amino acids. The source was PBMCs from blood, collected less than 22 months after vaccination. The receptor comes from a man aged 50 to 75 who received an inactivated influenza vaccine. The J gene is TRBJ1-5, the V gene TRBV5-1; 8 bases match TRBD1. The CDR3 reads CASRQGVSGNQPQHF. The CDR3 DNA is TGCGCCAGCAGACAGGGGGTGAGTGGCAATCAGCCCCAGCATTTT.